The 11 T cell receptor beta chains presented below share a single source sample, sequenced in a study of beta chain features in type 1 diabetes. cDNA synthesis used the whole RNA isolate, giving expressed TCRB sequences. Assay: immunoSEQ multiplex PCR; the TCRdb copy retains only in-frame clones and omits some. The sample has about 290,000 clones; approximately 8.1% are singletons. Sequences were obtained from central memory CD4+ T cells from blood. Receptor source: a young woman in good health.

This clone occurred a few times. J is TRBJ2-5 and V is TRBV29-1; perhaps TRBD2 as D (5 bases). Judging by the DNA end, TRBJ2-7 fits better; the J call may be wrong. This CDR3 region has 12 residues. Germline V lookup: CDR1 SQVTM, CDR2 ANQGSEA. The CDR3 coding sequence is TGCAGCGTTGAAGGGGAGACCTACGAGCAGTACTTC. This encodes CSVEGETYEQYF.

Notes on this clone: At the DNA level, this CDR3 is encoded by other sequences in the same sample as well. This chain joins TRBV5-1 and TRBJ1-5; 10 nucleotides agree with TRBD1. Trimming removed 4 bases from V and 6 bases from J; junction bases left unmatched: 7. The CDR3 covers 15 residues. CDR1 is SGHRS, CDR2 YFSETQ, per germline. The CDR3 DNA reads TGCGCCAGCAGCCCCGGGACAGGGGTCGGTCAGCCCCAGCATTTT. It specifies CASSPGTGVGQPQHF.

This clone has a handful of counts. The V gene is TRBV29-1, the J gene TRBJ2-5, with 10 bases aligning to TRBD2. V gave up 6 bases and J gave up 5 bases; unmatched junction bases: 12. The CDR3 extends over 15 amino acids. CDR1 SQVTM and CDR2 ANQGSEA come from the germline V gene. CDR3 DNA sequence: TGCAGCGTAATTTTAGCGGGGGGTGCGCGGGAGACCCAGTACTTC. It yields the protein CSVILAGGARETQYF. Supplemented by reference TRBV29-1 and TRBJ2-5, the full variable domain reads SAVISQKPSRDICQRGTSLTIQCQVDSQVTMMFWYRQQPGQSLTLIATANQGSEATYESGFVIDKFPISRPNLTFSTLTVSNMSPEDSSIYLCSVILAGGARETQYFGPGTRLLVL.

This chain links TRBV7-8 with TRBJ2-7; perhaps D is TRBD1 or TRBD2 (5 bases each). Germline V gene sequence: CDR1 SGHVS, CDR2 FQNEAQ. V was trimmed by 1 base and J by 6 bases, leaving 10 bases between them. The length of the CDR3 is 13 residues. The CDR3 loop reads CASSLESRGEQYV. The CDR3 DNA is TGTGCCAGCAGCTTAGAGTCGAGGGGCGAGCAGTACGTC.

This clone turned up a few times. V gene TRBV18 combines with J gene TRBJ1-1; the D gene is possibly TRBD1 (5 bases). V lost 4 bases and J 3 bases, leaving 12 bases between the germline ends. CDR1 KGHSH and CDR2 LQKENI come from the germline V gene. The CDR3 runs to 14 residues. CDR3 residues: CASSLSGRDTEAFF. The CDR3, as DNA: TGTGCCAGCTCACTATCAGGGAGGGACACTGAAGCTTTCTTT. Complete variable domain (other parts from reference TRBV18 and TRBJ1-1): NAGVMQNPRHLVRRRGQEARLRCSPMKGHSHVYWYRQLPEEGLKFMVYLQKENIIDESGMPKERFSAEFPKEGPSILRIQQVVRGDSAAYFCASSLSGRDTEAFFGQGTRLTVV.

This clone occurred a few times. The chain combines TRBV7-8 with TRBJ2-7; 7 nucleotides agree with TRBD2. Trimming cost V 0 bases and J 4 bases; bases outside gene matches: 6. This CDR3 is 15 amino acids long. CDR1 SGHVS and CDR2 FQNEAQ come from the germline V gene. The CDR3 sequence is CASSLAITGGYEQYF. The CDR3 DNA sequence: TGTGCCAGCAGCTTAGCGATAACGGGAGGTTACGAGCAGTACTTC. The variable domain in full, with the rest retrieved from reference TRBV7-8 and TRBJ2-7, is GAGVSQSPRYKVAKRGQDVALRCDPISGHVSLFWYQQALGQGPEFLTYFQNEAQLDKSGLPSDRFFAERPEGSVSTLKIQRTQQEDSAVYLCASSLAITGGYEQYFGPGTRLTVT.

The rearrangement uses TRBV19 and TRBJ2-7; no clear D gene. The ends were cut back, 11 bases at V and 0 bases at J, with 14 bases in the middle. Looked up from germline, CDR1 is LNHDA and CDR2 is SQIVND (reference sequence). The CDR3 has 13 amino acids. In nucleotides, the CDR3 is TGTGCCGTTGACCCACCGGGCTCCTACGAGCAGTACGTC. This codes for CAVDPPGSYEQYV.

Here the CDR3 reads CAWSVGTVYGYTF. CDR3 sequence (DNA): TGTGCCTGGAGCGTCGGGACAGTCTATGGCTACACCTTC. V gene TRBV30 combines with J gene TRBJ1-2; 7 bases are a match to TRBD1. The CDR3 sequence is 13 residues long. Germline assignment: CDR1 GTSNPN and CDR2 SVGIG (reference sequence). V lost 3 bases, J lost 4 bases, and 5 bases stayed unmatched. Looking up the rest from reference TRBV30 and TRBJ1-2 gives the full variable domain: SQTIHQWPATLVQPVGSPLSLECTVEGTSNPNLYWYRQAAGRGLQLLFYSVGIGQISSEVPQNLSASRPQDRQFILSSKKLLLSDSGFYLCAWSVGTVYGYTFGSGTRLTVV.

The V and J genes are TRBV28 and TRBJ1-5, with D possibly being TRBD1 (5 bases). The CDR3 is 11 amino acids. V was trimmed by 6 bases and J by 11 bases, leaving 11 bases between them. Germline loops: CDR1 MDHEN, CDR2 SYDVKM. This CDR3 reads CASRGGRSQHF. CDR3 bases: TGTGCCAGCAGGGGGGGTCGATCCCAGCATTTT.

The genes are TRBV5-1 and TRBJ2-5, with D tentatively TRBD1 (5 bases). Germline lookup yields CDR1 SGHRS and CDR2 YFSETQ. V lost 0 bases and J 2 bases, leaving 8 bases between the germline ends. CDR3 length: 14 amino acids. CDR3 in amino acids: CASSLAAGQETQYF. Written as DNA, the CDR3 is TGCGCCAGCAGCTTGGCTGCAGGGCAAGAGACCCAGTACTTC.

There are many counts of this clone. The CDR3 DNA sequence: TGTGCCAGCAGTGCGAAAGAGACCCAGTACTTC. The encoded protein is CASSAKETQYF. V is TRBV6-6 and J is TRBJ2-5; D gene unclear. Germline values: CDR1 MNHNY, CDR2 SVGAGI (reference sequence). This CDR3 region has 11 residues. V lost 5 bases and J lost 3, with 4 bases in between.